Included here is one T cell receptor (beta chain) sequence, with context. Its cognate antigen is unknown. One heparinised draw, averaging about 110 mL, was taken per donor. The germline V gene has CDR1 MNHEY and CDR2 SMNVEV (reference sequence). The CDR3 runs 16 residues. V lost 3 bases and J lost 11; bases outside the gene matches: 11. As every portion of the isolated RNA was reverse transcribed, the sequencing read expressed TCRB transcripts. TCRdb's copy holds only in-frame clones and misses some; the assay was immunoSEQ multiplex PCR. Found here are around 170,000 clones, less than 9.5% of them singletons; the top ten hold around 2.5%. The source of the sample is a study of beta chain features in type 1 diabetes. Study-level points and caveats: Patients' naive, central memory and regulatory TCRB repertoires appeared more alike than those of healthy donors.

The sample was central memory CD4+ T cells from blood. The chain uses TRBV27 and TRBJ2-1; TRBD2 matches 12 bases. The source of this sequence is a woman younger than 35 in good health. In nucleotides, the CDR3 is TGTGCCAGCAGTTTGCCCATCGGACTAGCGGGGAGCAAGCAGTTCTTC. It yields the protein CASSLPIGLAGSKQFF.